The rows below give T cell receptor beta chains drawn from one sample of a study of cytomegalovirus exposure and HLA in healthy donors. Sequenced by immunoSEQ multiplex PCR; TCRdb stores in-frame clones only, minus some. The sample carries 95,000 to 150,000 clones, roughly 80% recorded once. The sample consisted of PBMCs. These receptors all stem from a man in his 60s in good health and CMV-seropositive. Each CDR3 is given with its conserved first and last residue. Each record gives: V gene, J gene, CDR3 protein.

V: TRBV11-2; J: TRBJ1-5; CDR3: CASSLYQGANQPQHF
V: TRBV7-9; J: TRBJ1-2; CDR3: CASSLEQGYGYTF
V: TRBV9; J: TRBJ2-5; CDR3: CASSVDPGLETQYF
V: TRBV19; J: TRBJ1-2; CDR3: CASSTQGDDYGYTF
V: TRBV2; J: TRBJ1-6; CDR3: CASSPGQGFRALHF
V: TRBV9; J: TRBJ1-1; CDR3: CASTGQSNTEAFF
V: TRBV6-6; J: TRBJ1-3; CDR3: CASSRDRVRNTIYF
V: TRBV6-1; J: TRBJ2-5; CDR3: CASSDPGTGMGETQYF
V: TRBV18; J: TRBJ1-2; CDR3: CASSTGGLYGYTF
V: TRBV5-1; J: TRBJ1-6; CDR3: CASRVQGQNSPLHF
V: TRBV5-1; J: TRBJ1-2; CDR3: CASSEQGDNYGYTF
V: TRBV7-2; J: TRBJ1-5; CDR3: CASSTDRDGQPQHF
V: TRBV7-8; J: TRBJ2-7; CDR3: CASGQVLSYEQYF
V: TRBV12-5; J: TRBJ2-3; CDR3: CASGLIAGGPGDTQYF
V: TRBV2; J: TRBJ1-1; CDR3: CASSEVRGSTEAFF
V: TRBV5-1; J: TRBJ2-1; CDR3: CASSSMTGYSYNEQFF
V: TRBV11-2; J: TRBJ1-4; CDR3: CASRLGTGDIEKLFF
V: TRBV28; J: TRBJ2-7; CDR3: CASSSPQQGAFYEQYF
V: TRBV4-1; J: TRBJ1-1; CDR3: CASSHQGSTNTEAFF
V: TRBV18; J: TRBJ1-6; CDR3: CASSSIGTGGSPLHF
V: TRBV6-4; J: TRBJ2-1; CDR3: CASSDSAGSYNEQFF
V: TRBV7-8; J: TRBJ2-7; CDR3: CASSLRQGTRAYEQYF
V: TRBV30; J: TRBJ2-5; CDR3: CAWSATGWAKETQYF
V: TRBV7-3; J: TRBJ1-6; CDR3: CASSSGQGTPLHF
V: TRBV5-1; J: TRBJ2-1; CDR3: CASSLGTGAYNEQFF
V: TRBV7-8; J: TRBJ1-5; CDR3: CASTRTGGGNQPQHF
V: TRBV11-2; J: TRBJ1-2; CDR3: CASSLAGGYGYTF
V: TRBV27; J: TRBJ2-3; CDR3: CASSVGQETDTQYF
V: TRBV5-1; J: TRBJ1-1; CDR3: CASSVPRANTEAFF
V: TRBV19; J: TRBJ1-5; CDR3: CASRTGTLYSNQPQHF
V: TRBV7-9; J: TRBJ1-1; CDR3: CASSFGSPLTEAFF
V: TRBV19; J: TRBJ2-6; CDR3: CASSIDLSGSRVGTGANVLTF
V: TRBV2; J: TRBJ1-1; CDR3: CASGIRGGGGTEAFF
V: TRBV6-5; J: TRBJ1-1; CDR3: CASRFGQGNAEAFF
V: TRBV7-2; J: TRBJ2-5; CDR3: CASSQNRGETQYF
V: TRBV28; J: TRBJ1-5; CDR3: CASSPGTGVGQPQHF
V: TRBV2; J: TRBJ1-5; CDR3: CASSEAPDREGNQPQHF
V: TRBV28; J: TRBJ2-7; CDR3: CASSHFQPTGEQYF
V: TRBV7-8; J: TRBJ2-7; CDR3: CASRRGRWAYEQYF
V: TRBV9; J: TRBJ1-5; CDR3: CASSVDGGSNQPQHF
V: TRBV7-9; J: TRBJ2-7; CDR3: CASSLVPGEISYEQYF
V: TRBV7-9; J: TRBJ2-1; CDR3: CASSLFSIRSGSYNEQFF
V: TRBV6-6; J: TRBJ1-5; CDR3: CASSYSRSNQPQHF
V: TRBV5-1; J: TRBJ2-7; CDR3: CASSLQGLSYEQYF
V: TRBV28; J: TRBJ2-6; CDR3: CASSPGAGVFGANVLTF
V: TRBV11-2; J: TRBJ1-1; CDR3: CASSFKGARYTEAFF
V: TRBV18; J: TRBJ2-7; CDR3: CASSELAGYEQYF
V: TRBV19; J: TRBJ2-2; CDR3: CASTPGLGFVGELFF
V: TRBV5-1; J: TRBJ1-1; CDR3: CASSATGFRTEAFF
V: TRBV9; J: TRBJ1-1; CDR3: CASSVVGGGNTEAFF
V: TRBV6-1; J: TRBJ2-3; CDR3: CASTVRGFTDTQYF